This passage covers 27 T cell receptor beta chains from one sample sequenced in a study of control samples from healthy donors and cancer patients. Here immunoSEQ multiplex PCR was the method, and the copy in TCRdb shows in-frame clones only, minus some. The data hold 100,000 to 150,000 clones, with about nine tenths observed a single time. Sequenced sample: blood. These receptors all stem from a woman between 45 and 65 years old in good health.

In its sample, this clone was seen once. This chain connects TRBV7-9 to TRBJ1-4; weak D call: TRBD1 (5 bases). Germline-derived CDR1 and CDR2 are SEHNR and FQNEAQ (reference sequence). This CDR3 is 14 amino acids long. V gave up 2 bases and J gave up 4 bases, with 8 bases separating them. The DNA for the CDR3 is TGTGCCAGCAGCTTACTGGGGCTTAATGAAAAACTGTTTTTT. Amino acid sequence: CASSLLGLNEKLFF.

The chain employs TRBV5-1 and TRBJ2-5; the match to TRBD1 covers 8 bases. Germline V gene data show CDR1 as SGHRS and CDR2 as YFSETQ. This CDR3 comprises 15 residues. V was pared by 4 bases and J by 5 bases, with 10 bases of the junction left unmatched. In DNA form, the CDR3 reads TGCGCCAGCAGCACAGATGACAGGGGTCGGGAGACCCAGTACTTC. As protein: CASSTDDRGRETQYF. Filled out from reference TRBV5-1 and TRBJ2-5, the complete variable domain reads KAGVTQTPRYLIKTRGQQVTLSCSPISGHRSVSWYQQTPGQGLQFLFEYFSETQRNKGNFPGRFSGRQFSNSRSEMNVSTLELGDSALYLCASSTDDRGRETQYFGPGTRLLVL.

V is TRBV10-3 and J is TRBJ2-6, with D maybe TRBD1 (6 bases). With 10 bases removed from V and 1 base from J, the gap between germline ends came to 20 bases. In germline, CDR1 is ENHRY, CDR2 SYGVKD. The CDR3 sequence is 17 residues long. The CDR3 nucleotides are TGTGCCAGCCAGTCCCAGGACAGCAGATCTGGGGCCAACGTCCTGACTTTC. Protein product: CASQSQDSRSGANVLTF.

V usage is TRBV6-5 and J usage is TRBJ1-2; D uncertain. The germline V gene has CDR1 MNHEY and CDR2 SVGAGI. The CDR3 has 13 residues. The V gene lost 8 bases and the J gene lost 2 bases, with 12 bases spanning the gap. CDR3 DNA: TGTGCCAGCCGGGTTGGCACAAACTATGGCTACACCTTC. Its translation is CASRVGTNYGYTF.

This chain connects TRBV6-2 or TRBV6-3 to TRBJ1-3; D unclear. Germline assignment: CDR1 MNHEY and CDR2 SVGEGT. This CDR3 spans 13 amino acids. Trimming took off 4 bases at V and 5 bases at J, with 9 bases between the two ends. CDR3 sequence reads: CASSSTRRNTIYF. The CDR3 nucleotides read TGTGCCAGCAGTTCGACAAGAAGAAACACCATATATTTT.

The chain employs TRBV18 and TRBJ2-6; D is possibly TRBD1 or TRBD2 (5 bases each). V was clipped by 5 bases and J by 0 bases, with 14 bases between them. This CDR3 has 17 residues. Germline V gene data show CDR1 as KGHSH and CDR2 as LQKENI. CDR3 nucleotides: TGTGCCAGCTCATCAACGGCAGGGAGCTCTGGGGCCAACGTCCTGACTTTC. This gives the protein CASSSTAGSSGANVLTF.

This chain uses TRBV9 with TRBJ1-6; 8 nucleotides match TRBD1. CDR1 and CDR2 (germline): SGDLS, YYNGEE. J gave up 10 bases and V 4 bases, and 10 bases lay outside the gene matches. The CDR3 runs to 15 residues. In nucleotides, the CDR3 is TGTGCCAGCAGCCCCTGGACAGGGAGCGGGTCACCCCTCCACTTT. This encodes CASSPWTGSGSPLHF.

With regard to this clone: This sample includes further DNA sequences coding for the same CDR3. V gene TRBV19 combines with J gene TRBJ1-1; weak D call: TRBD1 (5 bases). Germline values: CDR1 LNHDA, CDR2 SQIVND (reference sequence). Trimming removed 4 bases at V and 0 bases at J, with 9 bases between. CDR3 length equals 14 residues. The CDR3 spells CASSTGTVNTEAFF. DNA of the CDR3: TGTGCCAGTAGTACCGGGACGGTGAACACTGAAGCTTTCTTT.

The genes are TRBV15 and TRBJ2-2, with a tentative D call TRBD2 (6 bases). The CDR3 spans 16 residues. V shed 5 bases and J shed 2 bases, with 15 bases lying between them. CDR1 and CDR2 (germline): LNHNV, YYDKDF (reference sequence). CDR3 DNA: TGTGCCACCAGCCTGGGGGTTGGACTAAACACCGGGGAGCTGTTTTTT. Protein product: CATSLGVGLNTGELFF.

The chain couples TRBV6-6 to TRBJ1-3; the D is unclear. Trimming took 0 bases from V and 0 from J, leaving 6 bases between them. Looked up from germline, CDR1 is MNHNY and CDR2 is SVGAGI (reference sequence). The CDR3 contains 15 residues. The CDR3 region has the DNA TGTGCCAGCAGTTACTCGAGCAACTCTGGAAACACCATATATTTT. Translated, it gives CASSYSSNSGNTIYF.

This chain connects TRBV2 to TRBJ2-5; 13 bases align to TRBD2. This CDR3 is 13 amino acids long. In germline, CDR1 is SNHLY, CDR2 FYNNEI. V dropped 8 bases and J dropped 10; count of bases not matched to a gene: 7. In DNA, the CDR3 is TGTGCCAGCCGGGGACTAGCGGGAAGGAACCAGTACTTC. Translated: CASRGLAGRNQYF.

The V call is TRBV6-5, the J call TRBJ2-7, with unresolved D. V lost 5 bases to trimming and J lost 2 bases, with 13 bases between them. The V gene's germline CDR1 is MNHEY and CDR2 SVGAGI. The CDR3 is 14 residues long. The CDR3 DNA reads as TGTGCCAGCAGTCGAGACTGGCCGACCTACGAGCAGTACTTC. This gives the protein CASSRDWPTYEQYF.

The chain links TRBV2 to TRBJ1-2; unclear D gene. Looked up from germline, CDR1 is SNHLY and CDR2 is FYNNEI. The CDR3 is made up of 12 amino acids. V was shortened by 3 bases and J by 7 bases, with 9 bases between the two germline ends. CDR3 loop: CASSEWSTGYTF. The CDR3 DNA follows: TGTGCCAGCAGTGAGTGGAGTACTGGCTACACCTTC.

The chain joins TRBV9 to TRBJ1-1; tentatively, D is TRBD1 (5 bases). Germline V gene sequence: CDR1 SGDLS, CDR2 YYNGEE. CDR3 length: 15 residues. With 2 bases removed from V and 12 bases from J, the gap between germline ends came to 23 bases. DNA of the CDR3: TGTGCCAGCAGCGTCGGGGCGCAGATGTCGGTGGGAACTTTCTTT. This gives the protein CASSVGAQMSVGTFF.

The V call is TRBV7-9, the J call TRBJ1-3; D may be TRBD1 (6 bases). The CDR3 loop spans 16 amino acids. V was cut by 5 bases and J by 4 bases, with 18 bases left in between. Looked up from germline, CDR1 is SEHNR and CDR2 is FQNEAQ (reference sequence). The CDR3 bases are TGTGCCAGCAGCCTCGGGACACGGGGGTCCGGAAACACCATATATTTT. It encodes CASSLGTRGSGNTIYF.

This CDR3 reads CASSPSKLPGNTIYF. CDR3 in DNA: TGTGCCAGCTCACCTTCCAAGCTCCCTGGAAACACCATATATTTT. The V call is TRBV18, the J call TRBJ1-3; D not certain. This CDR3 is 15 amino acids long. V was cut by 3 bases and J by 2 bases, with 11 bases left in between. Germline-derived CDR1 and CDR2 are KGHSH and LQKENI.

V and J are TRBV18 and TRBJ2-5; D remains ambiguous. Trimming took off 4 bases at V and 5 bases at J, with 8 bases between the two ends. This CDR3 region has 12 residues. Germline lookup yields CDR1 KGHSH and CDR2 LQKENI. CDR3 residues: CASSHPRETQYF. CDR3 coding DNA: TGTGCCAGCTCACACCCCCGGGAGACCCAGTACTTC.

This clone was detected only a few times. The V call is TRBV19, the J call TRBJ1-3; D gene uncertain. CDR1 is LNHDA and CDR2 is SQIVND in the germline V gene (reference sequence). Trimming took off 5 bases at V and 0 bases at J, with 5 bases between the two ends. The CDR3 contains 13 residues. The CDR3 sequence is CASSQDSGNTIYF. The CDR3 DNA reads as TGTGCCAGTAGTCAAGACTCTGGAAACACCATATATTTT.

V and J are TRBV20-1 and TRBJ1-2, with TRBD1 as a possible D gene (6 bases). The CDR3 is 11 residues long. V was shortened by 6 bases and J by 7 bases, with 12 bases between the two germline ends. CDR1 is DFQATT and CDR2 is SNEGSKA in the germline V gene (reference sequence). CDR3 residues: CSAITGSGYTF. The CDR3 nucleotides read TGCAGTGCAATAACAGGGTCTGGCTACACCTTC.

The sample holds a few counts of this clone. The rearrangement uses TRBV13 and TRBJ2-1; TRBD2 matches 11 bases. Germline V gene data show CDR1 as PRHDT and CDR2 as FYEKMQ (reference sequence). CDR3 size: 18 residues. Trimming at V came to 0 bases and at J to 8 bases, leaving 12 bases not matched to a gene. The CDR3 region is CASSLGGIAGGQSDEQFF. In DNA, the CDR3 is TGTGCCAGCAGCTTAGGCGGAATAGCGGGAGGGCAGAGCGATGAGCAGTTCTTC.

With regard to this clone: Different DNA sequences within this sample yield the same CDR3. J is TRBJ2-2 and V is TRBV9; D may be TRBD2 (6 bases). This CDR3 is 15 amino acids long. The germline V gene has CDR1 SGDLS and CDR2 YYNGEE. Trimming removed 2 bases from V and 3 bases from J, with 11 bases in between. The CDR3 coding sequence is TGTGCCAGCAGCGTGGACCGCGGGGACACCGGGGAGCTGTTTTTT. Residues: CASSVDRGDTGELFF. Looking up the rest from reference TRBV9 and TRBJ2-2 gives the full variable domain: DSGVTQTPKHLITATGQRVTLRCSPRSGDLSVYWYQQSLDQGLQFLIQYYNGEERAKGNILERFSAQQFPDLHSELNLSSLELGDSALYFCASSVDRGDTGELFFGEGSRLTVL.

The rearrangement links TRBV19 to TRBJ2-7, with 10 nucleotides matching TRBD1. V lost 4 bases and J lost 5; bases outside the gene matches: 8. CDR3 length: 15 amino acids. In germline, CDR1 is LNHDA, CDR2 SQIVND (reference sequence). The CDR3 DNA sequence: TGTGCCAGTAGTACGGGACAGGGGATAGTGGACGAGCAGTACTTC. It specifies CASSTGQGIVDEQYF.

V and J are TRBV7-2 and TRBJ1-2; 9 bases align to TRBD1. The ends lost 1 base at V and 5 bases at J; junction bases unmatched: 8. Germline lookup yields CDR1 SGHTA and CDR2 FQGNSA. This CDR3 spans 16 amino acids. The CDR3 DNA reads as TGTGCCAGCAGCTTAGATACAGGGGGCCGGCCGTATGGCTACACCTTC. Residues: CASSLDTGGRPYGYTF.

The V gene is TRBV9, the J gene TRBJ2-1; D perhaps matches TRBD2 (6 bases). Germline V CDR1 and CDR2: SGDLS, YYNGEE. This CDR3 spans 15 amino acids. Trimming removed 1 base from V and 4 bases from J, with 12 bases in between. In DNA form, the CDR3 reads TGTGCCAGCAGCGTACGACTAGGGGCTTACAATGAGCAGTTCTTC. It specifies CASSVRLGAYNEQFF.

This chain connects TRBV6-6 to TRBJ1-2; 7 bases are shared with TRBD1. CDR1 MNHNY and CDR2 SVGAGI come from the germline V gene (reference sequence). CDR3 length: 13 residues. V lost 6 bases, J lost 6 bases, and 7 bases stayed unmatched. The CDR3 sequence: CASSWDSLHGYTF. The CDR3 DNA reads as TGTGCCAGCAGCTGGGACAGCCTTCATGGCTACACCTTC.

The chain employs TRBV5-1 and TRBJ2-3; D is possibly TRBD2 (5 bases). V gave up 2 bases and J gave up 4 bases, with 8 bases separating them. The CDR3 consists of 13 residues. Per germline, CDR1 SGHRS and CDR2 YFSETQ. This CDR3 is CASSFEGPDTQYF. Written as DNA, the CDR3 is TGCGCCAGCAGCTTCGAGGGCCCAGATACGCAGTATTTT.

This sequence joins TRBV10-3 and TRBJ1-1; D perhaps matches TRBD1 (5 bases). CDR1 and CDR2 (germline): ENHRY, SYGVKD. V was pared by 6 bases and J by 6 bases, with 17 bases between. CDR3 length: 14 residues. CDR3 bases: TGTGCCATCAGACTAGGGGCGCAAGGTTCTGAAGCTTTCTTT. This translates into CAIRLGAQGSEAFF.